This TCR beta chain was found in a study of blood T cell repertoires in COVID-19. V lost 8 bases, J lost 0 bases, and 10 bases lay in between. This CDR3 contains 13 residues. CDR1 is SNHLY and CDR2 is FYNNEI in the germline V gene. The table came from immunoSEQ multiplex PCR; TCRdb's copy has only in-frame clones and leaves some out. This table has roughly 120,000 clones, roughly nine tenths appearing once. The gene calls are TRBV2 and TRBJ1-2; D is ambiguous. The sequenced sample consisted of peripheral blood. This clonotype was obtained from a middle-aged man with active COVID-19. The CDR3 region is CASAAEPNYGYTF. CDR3 sequence (DNA): TGTGCCAGCGCGGCGGAGCCTAACTATGGCTACACCTTC.